Presented here are 26 T cell receptor beta chains from one specimen sequenced in a study of blood T cell repertoires in COVID-19. The table came from immunoSEQ multiplex PCR; TCRdb's copy has only in-frame clones and leaves some out. The top ten hold roughly 5.7% of the sample, which has 150,000 to 200,000 clones, about 85% seen once. Sequencing input: peripheral blood. All receptors derive from a woman aged 40-49 years with COVID-19, enrolled during active disease.

This rearrangement joins TRBV7-2 to TRBJ1-1; D not resolved. There are 14 residues in the CDR3. V was trimmed by 3 bases and J by 1 base, leaving 9 bases between them. Germline-derived CDR1 and CDR2 are SGHTA and FQGNSA. The DNA for the CDR3 is TGTGCCAGCAGCTTCACTAGCACGAACACTGAAGCTTTCTTT. This sequence encodes CASSFTSTNTEAFF.

The gene calls are TRBV18 and TRBJ1-3; 7 nucleotides agree with TRBD1. CDR3 length: 15 amino acids. V lost 4 bases to trimming and J lost 0 bases; unmatched junction nucleotides: 3. CDR1 KGHSH and CDR2 LQKENI come from the germline V gene. CDR3 loop: CASSRGQSSGNTIYF. Written as DNA, the CDR3 is TGTGCCAGCTCACGGGGACAGAGCTCTGGAAACACCATATATTTT.

The V gene is TRBV3-1 (or the pseudogene TRBV3-2), the J gene TRBJ2-5, with 10 positions matching TRBD2. The CDR3 runs to 15 residues. The germline gives CDR1 LGHDT, CDR2 YNNKEL (reference sequence). Losses at the gene ends were 1 base for V and 3 bases for J; bases not matched to a gene: 2. The DNA of the CDR3 is TGTGCCAGCAGCCAAGGGACTAGCGGAAAAGAGACCCAGTACTTC. Translating gives CASSQGTSGKETQYF.

J is TRBJ2-1 and V is TRBV3-1 (or the pseudogene TRBV3-2); 10 bases are shared with TRBD2. The CDR3 covers 15 residues. Germline CDR1 is LGHDT and CDR2 is YNNKEL (reference sequence). The trim removed 6 bases at V and 8 bases at J, leaving 10 bases unmatched. The CDR3 here is CASSSSGGARDEQFF. In nucleotides, the CDR3 is TGTGCCAGCAGTTCCAGCGGGGGGGCACGCGATGAGCAGTTCTTC.

The J gene is TRBJ2-7, the V gene TRBV14, with 7 bases lining up with TRBD2. Germline V lookup: CDR1 SGHDN, CDR2 FVKESK. J gave up 0 bases and V 3 bases, and 2 bases lay outside the gene matches. This CDR3 comprises 14 residues. CDR3 loop: CASSHRGVSYEQYF. CDR3 nucleotides: TGTGCCAGCAGCCATCGGGGGGTCTCCTACGAGCAGTACTTC. The variable domain in full, with the rest retrieved from reference TRBV14 and TRBJ2-7, is EAGVTQFPSHSVIEKGQTVTLRCDPISGHDNLYWYRRVMGKEIKFLLHFVKESKQDESGMPNNRFLAERTGGTYSTLKVQPAELEDSGVYFCASSHRGVSYEQYFGPGTRLTVT.

This clone was seen repeatedly, ten times or more. The V and J genes are TRBV11-2 and TRBJ1-2; 8 bases agree with TRBD1. Per the germline V gene, CDR1 is SGHAT and CDR2 is FQNNGV. J was trimmed by 3 bases and V by 0 bases; bases with no gene match: 3. The CDR3 loop spans 15 amino acids. CDR3 in DNA: TGTGCCAGCAGCTTAGACAGGGGGCCCTACTATGGCTACACCTTC. Amino acid sequence: CASSLDRGPYYGYTF.

This sequence joins TRBV5-1 and TRBJ2-5; TRBD2 is a possible D gene (6 bases). This CDR3 is 16 amino acids long. V was pared by 3 bases and J by 3 bases, with 18 bases between. The germline V gene has CDR1 SGHRS and CDR2 YFSETQ. The CDR3 coding sequence is TGCGCCAGCAGCTCGGGCAGGCTAGCGCCAAAAGAGACCCAGTACTTC. Translating gives CASSSGRLAPKETQYF. Filled out from reference TRBV5-1 and TRBJ2-5, the complete variable domain reads KAGVTQTPRYLIKTRGQQVTLSCSPISGHRSVSWYQQTPGQGLQFLFEYFSETQRNKGNFPGRFSGRQFSNSRSEMNVSTLELGDSALYLCASSSGRLAPKETQYFGPGTRLLVL.

V is TRBV7-9 and J is TRBJ1-2; D is perhaps TRBD1 (5 bases). CDR1 and CDR2 from the germline V gene are SEHNR and FQNEAQ (reference sequence). The CDR3 is 14 amino acids. V dropped 5 bases and J dropped 5 bases, with 15 bases sitting between them. The CDR3 DNA reads as TGTGCCAGCAGCCCGGGGATGGGGGGATATGGCTACACCTTC. It encodes CASSPGMGGYGYTF.

This clone appeared once. The chain is built from TRBV10-3 and TRBJ2-5; weak D call: TRBD2 (6 bases). Germline CDR1 reads ENHRY; CDR2 reads SYGVKD. V shed 0 bases and J shed 5 bases, with 13 bases lying between them. The CDR3 runs 15 residues. CDR3 in amino acids: CAISESGSGRETQYF. In nucleotides, the CDR3 is TGTGCCATCAGTGAGTCGGGCTCAGGGAGGGAGACCCAGTACTTC.

The rearrangement links TRBV19 to TRBJ2-5; D may be TRBD2 (6 bases). Deletions cut 6 bases from V and 2 bases from J, with 10 bases between. The germline gives CDR1 LNHDA, CDR2 SQIVND (reference sequence). CDR3 length: 13 amino acids. For the CDR3, the DNA is TGTGCCAGTAGGCCCGGGACTCAAGAGACCCAGTACTTC. Amino acid sequence: CASRPGTQETQYF.

This clone appeared once. The chain has TRBV7-8 and TRBJ1-5, with 9 bases matching TRBD1. CDR1 and CDR2 (germline): SGHVS, FQNEAQ. This CDR3 contains 18 residues. V dropped 4 bases and J dropped 2; count of bases not matched to a gene: 12. The CDR3 region is CASSSGTGIVGGNQPQHF. The CDR3 DNA is TGTGCCAGCAGCTCCGGGACAGGGATAGTCGGGGGCAATCAGCCCCAGCATTTT.

This clone appeared a few times. The CDR3 sequence is CASSERVGERSYSNTGELFF. CDR3 sequence (DNA): TGTGCCAGCAGTGAAAGGGTCGGGGAGCGCTCCTACTCGAACACCGGGGAGCTGTTTTTT. This sequence joins TRBV6-1 and TRBJ2-2, with TRBD2 as a possible D gene (5 bases). Germline values: CDR1 MNHNS, CDR2 SASEGT. The CDR3 totals 20 residues. V was pared by 2 bases and J by 0 bases, with 22 bases between.

This rearrangement joins TRBV5-5 to TRBJ2-7, with 11 positions matching TRBD1. V lost 0 bases and J lost 5; bases outside the gene matches: 4. The CDR3 extends over 15 amino acids. CDR1 and CDR2 (germline): SGHKS, YYEKEE (reference sequence). CDR3 sequence reads: CASSLEGGQGDEQYF. CDR3 DNA: TGTGCCAGCAGCTTGGAAGGGGGACAGGGGGACGAGCAGTACTTC.

Concerning this clone: A junction end diverges from the germline sequence, so it may reflect a read error. This sequence joins TRBV18 and TRBJ2-4; perhaps TRBD2 as D (5 bases). This CDR3 spans 13 amino acids. Germline V gives CDR1 KGHSH, CDR2 LQKENI. CDR3 residues: CASSQLADVRGHF. Written as DNA, the CDR3 is TGTGCCAGCTCTCAGTTGGCGGACGTCCGAGGGCACTTC.

This clone was detected once. The V gene is TRBV5-1, the J gene TRBJ1-3; D call uncertain. V lost 0 bases, J lost 0 bases, and 10 bases lay in between. Germline lookup yields CDR1 SGHRS and CDR2 YFSETQ. The CDR3 length is 16 residues. The CDR3 spells CASSLAHTSSGNTIYF. The CDR3 bases are TGCGCCAGCAGCTTGGCCCACACAAGCTCTGGAAACACCATATATTTT. Drawing the rest from reference TRBV5-1 and TRBJ1-3, the complete variable domain is KAGVTQTPRYLIKTRGQQVTLSCSPISGHRSVSWYQQTPGQGLQFLFEYFSETQRNKGNFPGRFSGRQFSNSRSEMNVSTLELGDSALYLCASSLAHTSSGNTIYFGEGSWLTVV.

The gene calls are TRBV5-1 and TRBJ2-6, with TRBD1 matching over 11 bases. The CDR3 has 17 residues. CDR1 and CDR2 from the germline V gene are SGHRS and YFSETQ. Germline trimming cut 3 bases from V and 0 bases from J; bases unmatched to any gene: 2. This CDR3 reads CASSWTGGPSGANVLTF. CDR3 in DNA: TGCGCCAGCAGCTGGACAGGGGGCCCCTCTGGGGCCAACGTCCTGACTTTC.

The chain couples TRBV5-1 to TRBJ2-2, with D tentatively TRBD1 (5 bases). V was trimmed by 4 bases and J by 1 base, leaving 8 bases between them. The CDR3 is 14 residues long. Germline-derived CDR1 and CDR2 are SGHRS and YFSETQ. The CDR3 reads CASSTTGNTGELFF. CDR3 nucleotides: TGCGCCAGCAGCACTACAGGGAACACCGGGGAGCTGTTTTTT.

The table lists this clone with many counts. V is TRBV9 and J is TRBJ2-2; 8 nucleotides align to TRBD2. The CDR3 sequence is 16 residues long. V was pared by 0 bases and J by 7 bases, with 8 bases of the junction left unmatched. Per the germline V gene, CDR1 is SGDLS and CDR2 is YYNGEE. Here the CDR3 DNA reads TGTGCCAGCAGCGTAGTCCCAGCGGGAGATGGCGGGGAGCTGTTTTTT. It codes for CASSVVPAGDGGELFF. The full variable domain, with the rest looked up from reference TRBV9 and TRBJ2-2, is DSGVTQTPKHLITATGQRVTLRCSPRSGDLSVYWYQQSLDQGLQFLIQYYNGEERAKGNILERFSAQQFPDLHSELNLSSLELGDSALYFCASSVVPAGDGGELFFGEGSRLTVL.

The V call is TRBV6-2 or TRBV6-3, the J call TRBJ1-2; D is unclear. V was pared by 0 bases and J by 5 bases, with 7 bases between. Germline assignment: CDR1 MNHEY and CDR2 SVGEGT. The CDR3 has 13 residues. The CDR3 DNA sequence: TGTGCCAGCAGTTACTCGATACAGTATGGCTACACCTTC. This encodes CASSYSIQYGYTF.

The CDR3 sequence: CASSEGAASGNTIYF. In nucleotides, the CDR3 is TGTGCCAGCAGTGAAGGGGCAGCCTCTGGAAACACCATATATTTT. The chain links TRBV6-1 to TRBJ1-3; no definite D call. V gave up 1 base and J gave up 0 bases, with 7 bases separating them. From germline, CDR1 is MNHNS and CDR2 SASEGT. This CDR3 region has 15 residues.

In regard to this clone: The junction shows a germline mismatch at one end, possibly a read error. J is TRBJ1-2 and V is TRBV7-9; 7 bases match TRBD1. The CDR3 has 15 residues. The germline CDR1 and CDR2 sequences are SEHNR and FQNEAQ (reference sequence). CDR3 amino acids: CASSLAGQRTYGYTF. For the CDR3, the DNA is TGTGCCAGCAGCCTAGCGGGACAGAGAACCTATGGCTACACCTTC.

The J gene is TRBJ2-5, the V gene TRBV3-1 (or the pseudogene TRBV3-2); TRBD2 matches 8 bases. Germline CDR1 reads LGHDT; CDR2 reads YNNKEL (reference sequence). After removal of 4 bases from V and 2 bases from J, the junction contained 9 bases not matched to a gene. The CDR3 consists of 16 residues. CDR3 residues: CASSRWAGGSQETQYF. CDR3 DNA: TGTGCCAGCAGCCGATGGGCGGGGGGATCACAAGAGACCCAGTACTTC.

The rearrangement uses TRBV19 and TRBJ2-3, with TRBD2 identical over 7 bases. The J segment lost 2 bases and the V segment lost 10 bases, leaving 9 bases of the junction unmatched. The germline CDR1 and CDR2 sequences are LNHDA and SQIVND (reference sequence). This CDR3 has 14 residues. CDR3 region: CATQTGTTTDTQYF. The CDR3 bases are TGTGCCACTCAGACCGGGACTACCACAGATACGCAGTATTTT.

The chain carries TRBV6-5 and TRBJ2-3; TRBD2 aligns across 8 bases. V lost 6 bases to trimming and J lost 2 bases; unmatched junction nucleotides: 7. Looked up from germline, CDR1 is MNHEY and CDR2 is SVGAGI. The CDR3 extends over 15 amino acids. The DNA for the CDR3 is TGTGCCAGCAGACCAGCGGGGGCGTCCACAGATACGCAGTATTTT. It is translated as CASRPAGASTDTQYF.

The rearrangement uses TRBV27 and TRBJ1-6; the D is unclear. Deletions cut 4 bases from V and 7 bases from J, with 14 bases between. The germline V gene encodes CDR1 MNHEY and CDR2 SMNVEV (reference sequence). This CDR3 contains 15 residues. CDR3 loop: CASSSGREGNSPLHF. The CDR3 region has the DNA TGTGCCAGCAGTTCGGGGAGGGAAGGAAATTCACCCCTCCACTTT.

This chain uses TRBV12-5 with TRBJ2-7; TRBD2 matches 9 bases. J gave up 0 bases and V 6 bases, and 0 bases lay outside the gene matches. The CDR3 is 13 residues long. The germline V gene has CDR1 LGHNT and CDR2 FRNRAP. DNA for the CDR3: TGTGCTAGTGGGACTAGCGGCTCCTACGAGCAGTACTTC. Protein sequence: CASGTSGSYEQYF.